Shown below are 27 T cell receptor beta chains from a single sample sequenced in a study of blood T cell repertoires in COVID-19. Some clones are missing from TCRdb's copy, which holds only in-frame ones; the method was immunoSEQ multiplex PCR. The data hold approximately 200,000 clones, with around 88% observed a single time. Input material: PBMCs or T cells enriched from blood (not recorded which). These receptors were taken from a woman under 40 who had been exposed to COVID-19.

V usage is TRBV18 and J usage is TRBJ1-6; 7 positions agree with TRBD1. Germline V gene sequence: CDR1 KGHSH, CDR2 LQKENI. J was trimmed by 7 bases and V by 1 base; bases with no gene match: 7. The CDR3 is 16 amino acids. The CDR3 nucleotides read TGTGCCAGCTCACCACAGGGGGCTTTGGGGAATTCACCCCTCCACTTT. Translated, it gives CASSPQGALGNSPLHF.

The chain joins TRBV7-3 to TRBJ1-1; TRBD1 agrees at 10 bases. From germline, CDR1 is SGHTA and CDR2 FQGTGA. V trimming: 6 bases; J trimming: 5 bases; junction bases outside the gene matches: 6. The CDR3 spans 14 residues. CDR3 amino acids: CASSRQGAKTEAFF. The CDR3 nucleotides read TGTGCCAGCAGTAGACAGGGGGCGAAGACTGAAGCTTTCTTT.

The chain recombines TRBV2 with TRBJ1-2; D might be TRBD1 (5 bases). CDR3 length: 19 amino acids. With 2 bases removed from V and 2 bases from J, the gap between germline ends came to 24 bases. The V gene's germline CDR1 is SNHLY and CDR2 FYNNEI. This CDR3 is CASSERAGGAPRHNYGYTF. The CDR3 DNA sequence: TGTGCCAGCAGTGAAAGGGCCGGCGGGGCACCGCGCCACAACTATGGCTACACCTTC.

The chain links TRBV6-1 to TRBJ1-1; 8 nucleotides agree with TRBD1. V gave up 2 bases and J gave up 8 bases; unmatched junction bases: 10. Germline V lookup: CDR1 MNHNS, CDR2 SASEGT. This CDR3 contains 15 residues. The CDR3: CASSEIRTGLTEAFF. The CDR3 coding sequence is TGTGCCAGCAGTGAAATAAGGACAGGGTTGACCGAAGCTTTCTTT.

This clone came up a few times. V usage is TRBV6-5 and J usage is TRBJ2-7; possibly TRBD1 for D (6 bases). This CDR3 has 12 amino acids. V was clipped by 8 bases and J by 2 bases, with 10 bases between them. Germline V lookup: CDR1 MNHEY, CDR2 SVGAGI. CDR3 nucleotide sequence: TGTGCCAGCCTGACAGGCCCCTACGAGCAGTACTTC. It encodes CASLTGPYEQYF.

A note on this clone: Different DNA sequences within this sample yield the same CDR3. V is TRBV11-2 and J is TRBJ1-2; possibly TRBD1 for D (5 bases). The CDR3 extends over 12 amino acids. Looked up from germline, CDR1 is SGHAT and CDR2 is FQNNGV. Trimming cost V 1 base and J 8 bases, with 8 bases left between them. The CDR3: CASSLGGGGYTF. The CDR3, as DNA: TGTGCCAGCAGCTTAGGCGGGGGAGGCTACACCTTC.

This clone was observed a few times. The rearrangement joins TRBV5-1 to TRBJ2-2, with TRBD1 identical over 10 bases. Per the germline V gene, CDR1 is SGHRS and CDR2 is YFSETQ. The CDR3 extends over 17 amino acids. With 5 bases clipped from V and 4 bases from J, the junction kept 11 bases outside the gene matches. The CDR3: CASSLARTGGTTGELFF. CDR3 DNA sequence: TGCGCCAGCAGTCTCGCCCGGACAGGGGGTACCACCGGGGAGCTGTTTTTT.

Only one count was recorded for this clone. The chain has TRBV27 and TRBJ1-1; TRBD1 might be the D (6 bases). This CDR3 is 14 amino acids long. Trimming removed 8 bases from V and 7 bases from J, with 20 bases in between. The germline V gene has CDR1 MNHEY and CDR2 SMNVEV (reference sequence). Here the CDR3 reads CASRRSDRSYEAFF. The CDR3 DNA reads TGTGCCAGCCGACGGTCGGACAGATCTTATGAAGCTTTCTTT.

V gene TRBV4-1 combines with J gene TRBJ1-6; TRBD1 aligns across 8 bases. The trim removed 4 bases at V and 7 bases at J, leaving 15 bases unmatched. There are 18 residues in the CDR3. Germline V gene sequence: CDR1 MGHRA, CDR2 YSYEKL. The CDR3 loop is CASSPDRARGLGNSPLHF. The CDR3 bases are TGCGCCAGCAGCCCGGACAGGGCGCGCGGTCTGGGAAATTCACCCCTCCACTTT.

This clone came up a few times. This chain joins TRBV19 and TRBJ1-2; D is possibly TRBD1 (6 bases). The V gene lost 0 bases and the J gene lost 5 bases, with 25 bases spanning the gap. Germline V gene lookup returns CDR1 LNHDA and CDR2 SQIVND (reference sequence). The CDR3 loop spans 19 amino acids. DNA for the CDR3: TGTGCCAGTAGTATAGATCAGCGAGGGGGGGCCTGGAAGGTTTATGGCTACACCTTC. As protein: CASSIDQRGGAWKVYGYTF.

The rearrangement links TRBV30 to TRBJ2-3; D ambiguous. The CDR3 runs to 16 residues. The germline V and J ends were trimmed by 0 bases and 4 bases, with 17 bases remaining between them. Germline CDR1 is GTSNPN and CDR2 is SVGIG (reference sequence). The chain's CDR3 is CAWSVPSPRHSDTQYF. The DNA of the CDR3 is TGTGCCTGGAGTGTACCCTCTCCCAGACATTCAGATACGCAGTATTTT.

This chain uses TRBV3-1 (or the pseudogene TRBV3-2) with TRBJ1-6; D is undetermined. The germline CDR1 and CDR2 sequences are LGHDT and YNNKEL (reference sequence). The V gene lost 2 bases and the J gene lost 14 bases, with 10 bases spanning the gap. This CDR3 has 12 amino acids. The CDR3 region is CASSQFGGTLHF. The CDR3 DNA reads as TGTGCCAGCAGCCAATTTGGCGGAACCCTCCACTTT.

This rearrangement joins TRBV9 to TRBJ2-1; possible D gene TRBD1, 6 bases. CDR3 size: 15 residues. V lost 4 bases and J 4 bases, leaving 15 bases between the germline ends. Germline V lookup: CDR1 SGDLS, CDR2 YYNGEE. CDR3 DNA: TGTGCCAGCAGCCCCAGGGGCACAGGTTACAATGAGCAGTTCTTC. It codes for CASSPRGTGYNEQFF.

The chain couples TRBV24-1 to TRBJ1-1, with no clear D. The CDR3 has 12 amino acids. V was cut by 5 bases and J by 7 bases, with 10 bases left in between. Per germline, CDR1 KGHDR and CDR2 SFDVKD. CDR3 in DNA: TGTGCCACCAGTGCGGGGTTTGGTGAAGCTTTCTTT. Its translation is CATSAGFGEAFF.

The CDR3 loop reads CASSQDQERGPQEQFF. As DNA, the CDR3 is TGTGCCAGCAGCCAAGATCAGGAGCGGGGGCCCCAGGAGCAGTTCTTC. The chain uses TRBV4-2 and TRBJ2-1; 8 nucleotides line up with TRBD2. This CDR3 is built from 16 residues. CDR1 is LGHNA, CDR2 YNFKEQ, per germline. The junction had 11 bases not matched to a gene; V was cut back by 0 bases and J by 10 bases.

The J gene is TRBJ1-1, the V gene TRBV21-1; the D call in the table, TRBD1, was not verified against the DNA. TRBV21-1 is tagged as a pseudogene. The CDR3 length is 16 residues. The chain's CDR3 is CASSKAQDRVVTEAFF. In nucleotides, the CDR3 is TGTGCCAGCAGCAAAGCGCAGGACAGGGTTGTCACTGAAGCTTTCTTT.

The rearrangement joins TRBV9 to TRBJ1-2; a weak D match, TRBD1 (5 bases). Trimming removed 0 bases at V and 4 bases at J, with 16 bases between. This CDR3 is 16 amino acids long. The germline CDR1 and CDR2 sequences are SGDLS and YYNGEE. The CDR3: CASSVAPAGGTYGYTF. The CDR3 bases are TGTGCCAGCAGCGTAGCTCCGGCGGGGGGTACCTATGGCTACACCTTC.

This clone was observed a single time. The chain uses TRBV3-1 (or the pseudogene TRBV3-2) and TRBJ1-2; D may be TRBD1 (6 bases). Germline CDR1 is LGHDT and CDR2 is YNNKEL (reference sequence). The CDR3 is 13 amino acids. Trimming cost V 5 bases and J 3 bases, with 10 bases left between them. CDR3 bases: TGTGCCAGCAGCAGGGGGGGGCACTATGGCTACACCTTC. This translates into CASSRGGHYGYTF.

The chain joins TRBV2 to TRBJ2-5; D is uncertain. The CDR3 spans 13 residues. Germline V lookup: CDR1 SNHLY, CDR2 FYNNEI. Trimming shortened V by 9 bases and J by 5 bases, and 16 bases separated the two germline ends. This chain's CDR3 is CARAGSESETQYF. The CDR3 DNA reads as TGTGCCAGAGCCGGGTCCGAGAGTGAGACCCAGTACTTC. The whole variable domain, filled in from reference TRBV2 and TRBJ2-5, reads EPEVTQTPSHQVTQMGQEVILRCVPISNHLYFYWYRQILGQKVEFLVSFYNNEISEKSEIFDDQFSVERPDGSNFTLKIRSTKLEDSAMYFCARAGSESETQYFGPGTRLLVL.

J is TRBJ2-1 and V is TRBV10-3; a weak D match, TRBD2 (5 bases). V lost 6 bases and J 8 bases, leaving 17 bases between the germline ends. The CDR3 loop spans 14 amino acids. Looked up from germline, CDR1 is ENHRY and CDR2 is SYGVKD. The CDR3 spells CAISRDTVLDEQFF. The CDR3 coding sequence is TGTGCCATCAGCCGGGATACGGTCTTGGATGAGCAGTTCTTC.

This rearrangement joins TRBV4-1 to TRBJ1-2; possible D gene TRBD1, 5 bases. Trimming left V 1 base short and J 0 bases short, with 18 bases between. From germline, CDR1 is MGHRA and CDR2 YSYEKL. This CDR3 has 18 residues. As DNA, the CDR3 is TGCGCCAGCAGCCAAGCAGGGCACAGGAGACCTTCTAACTATGGCTACACCTTC. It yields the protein CASSQAGHRRPSNYGYTF.

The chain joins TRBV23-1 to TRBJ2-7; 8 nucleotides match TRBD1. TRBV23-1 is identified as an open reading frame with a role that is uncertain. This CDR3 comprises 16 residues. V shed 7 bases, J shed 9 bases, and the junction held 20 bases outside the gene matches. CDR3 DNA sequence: TGCGCCAGCACCCCCCCACGGGACAGGTATGAATGGCGGCAGTACTTC. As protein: CASTPPRDRYEWRQYF.

The CDR3 protein is CASSGGTGAYPATNEKLFF. The CDR3 nucleotides are TGCGCCAGCAGCGGGGGGACAGGGGCCTACCCTGCAACTAATGAAAAACTGTTTTTT. The J gene is TRBJ1-4, the V gene TRBV4-1, with TRBD1 matching 10 bases. The CDR3 loop spans 19 amino acids. Germline assignment: CDR1 MGHRA and CDR2 YSYEKL. Unmatched junction bases numbered 12, after V lost 5 bases and J lost 0 bases.

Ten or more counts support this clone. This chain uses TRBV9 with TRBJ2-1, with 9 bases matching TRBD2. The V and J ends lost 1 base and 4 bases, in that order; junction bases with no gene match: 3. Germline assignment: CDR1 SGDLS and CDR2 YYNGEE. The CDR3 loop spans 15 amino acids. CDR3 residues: CASSVTSGLYNEQFF. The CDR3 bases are TGTGCCAGCAGCGTAACTAGCGGGTTATACAATGAGCAGTTCTTC. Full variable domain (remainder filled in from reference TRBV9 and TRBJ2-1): DSGVTQTPKHLITATGQRVTLRCSPRSGDLSVYWYQQSLDQGLQFLIQYYNGEERAKGNILERFSAQQFPDLHSELNLSSLELGDSALYFCASSVTSGLYNEQFFGPGTRLTVL.

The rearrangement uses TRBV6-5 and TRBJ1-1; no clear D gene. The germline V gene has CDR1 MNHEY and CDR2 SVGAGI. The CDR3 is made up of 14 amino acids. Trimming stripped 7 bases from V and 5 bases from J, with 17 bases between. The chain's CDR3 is CASILGGINTEAFF. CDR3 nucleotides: TGTGCCAGCATTTTAGGCGGGATAAATACTGAAGCTTTCTTT.

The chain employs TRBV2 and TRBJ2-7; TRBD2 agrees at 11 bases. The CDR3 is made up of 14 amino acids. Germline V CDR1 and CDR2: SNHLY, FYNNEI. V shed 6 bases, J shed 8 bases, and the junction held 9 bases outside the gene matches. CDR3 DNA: TGTGCCAGCAGGGATAGCGGGGGGGCCCCTAAGCAGTACTTC. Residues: CASRDSGGAPKQYF.

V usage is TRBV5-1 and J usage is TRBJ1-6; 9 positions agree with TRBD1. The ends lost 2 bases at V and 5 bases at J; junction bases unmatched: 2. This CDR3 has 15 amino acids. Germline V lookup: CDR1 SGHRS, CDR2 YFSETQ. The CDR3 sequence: CASSLTGGDNSPLHF. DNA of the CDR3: TGCGCCAGCAGCTTAACAGGGGGCGATAATTCACCCCTCCACTTT.